A selection of T cell receptor beta chains follows, all from one sample in a study of identical twins. TCRdb re-derived calls from the 5' RACE reads in MiXCR, one entry per CDR3 protein. The sample has some 570,000 distinct CDR3 sequences; 20% to 25% are singletons. A further study also used this sample, focusing on yellow fever vaccine responses in identical twins.

Source material: CD4+ T cells sorted from blood. Receptor source: a woman aged 18-29 years in good health. Both conserved end residues are part of each CDR3. A D gene is named only where the DNA matches it firmly. Some rows mark clone size as missing; the rest say once, few, many or name a class of expanded clone.

j_gene | abundance | len | d_gene | v_gene | CDR3aa | CDR3nt
TRBJ2-5 | few | 14 | NA | TRBV29-1 | CSVDIDGGQETQYF | TGCAGCGTTGATATTGATGGCGGCCAAGAGACCCAGTACTTC
TRBJ1-2 | NA | 12 | NA | TRBV6-5 | CATKGTNYGYTF | TGTGCCACCAAGGGGACTAACTATGGCTACACCTTC
TRBJ2-2 | few | 16 | TRBD1 | TRBV6-1 | CASSPLGQGADGELFF | TGTGCCAGCAGTCCTCTTGGACAGGGGGCGGACGGGGAGCTGTTTTTT
TRBJ2-3 | NA | 15 | NA | TRBV6-5 | CASSYTSTGGDTQYF | TGTGCCAGCAGTTACACTAGCACCGGCGGAGATACGCAGTATTTT
TRBJ2-7 | NA | 15 | NA | TRBV7-3 | CASSLWAGPSYEQYF | TGTGCCAGCAGCCTTTGGGCGGGGCCATCCTACGAGCAGTACTTC
TRBJ2-5 | few | 15 | NA | TRBV5-1 | CASSLGPQGRETQYF | TGCGCCAGCAGCTTGGGGCCACAGGGTCGAGAGACCCAGTACTTC
TRBJ1-1 | few | 10 | NA | TRBV29-1 | CSVAHTEAFF | TGCAGCGTTGCCCACACTGAAGCTTTCTTT
TRBJ2-1 | few | 14 | NA | TRBV12-3/TRBV12-4 | CASSSRAARNEQFF | TGTGCCAGCAGTTCCAGGGCGGCACGCAATGAGCAGTTCTTC
TRBJ2-5 | NA | 16 | NA | TRBV7-6 | CASSTRQGRAQETQYF | TGTGCCAGCAGCACCCGACAGGGGAGGGCTCAAGAGACCCAGTACTTC
TRBJ2-7 | medium-sized | 14 | TRBD2 | TRBV5-1 | CASSGTSGSYEQYF | TGTGCCAGCTCAGGGACTAGCGGGTCCTACGAGCAGTACTTC
TRBJ2-3 | few | 17 | TRBD2 | TRBV5-6 | CASSKPGLEVVTDTQYF | TGTGCCAGCAGTAAACCGGGACTAGAGGTCGTCACAGATACGCAGTATTTT
TRBJ2-1 | NA | 12 | NA | TRBV29-1 | CSTHRGYNEQFF | TGCAGCACACACCGGGGCTACAATGAGCAGTTCTTC
TRBJ2-1 | few | 17 | NA | TRBV5-6 | CASSLWGGVSPLNEQFF | TGTGCCAGCAGCTTGTGGGGCGGTGTGTCGCCCTTGAATGAGCAGTTCTTC
TRBJ2-1 | NA | 13 | TRBD2 | TRBV6-2/TRBV6-3 | CASGRTSWNEQFF | TGTGCCAGCGGCAGGACTAGTTGGAATGAGCAGTTCTTC
TRBJ2-1 | NA | 11 | NA | TRBV7-9 | CASSRVYEQFF | TGTGCCAGCAGCAGGGTTTATGAGCAGTTCTTC
TRBJ1-2 | NA | 14 | NA | TRBV3-1 | CASSQARISYGYTF | TGTGCCAGCAGCCAGGCCAGGATAAGCTATGGCTACACCTTC
TRBJ2-2 | few | 17 | TRBD1 | TRBV5-4 | CASSTHTGGSNTGELFF | TGTGCCAGCAGCACCCATACAGGGGGTAGTAACACCGGGGAGCTGTTTTTT
TRBJ1-2 | NA | 12 | NA | TRBV2 | CASRGQLNGYTF | TGTGCCAGCAGAGGACAGCTTAATGGCTACACCTTC
TRBJ2-5 | NA | 13 | NA | TRBV20-1 | CSASNWVQETQYF | TGCAGTGCTAGTAATTGGGTCCAAGAGACCCAGTACTTC
TRBJ2-1 | NA | 14 | TRBD2 | TRBV29-1 | CSVEGAGVYNEQFF | TGCAGCGTTGAAGGAGCGGGAGTCTACAATGAGCAGTTCTTC
TRBJ2-3 | NA | 16 | NA | TRBV3-1 | CASSQGREVEGDTQYF | TGTGCCAGCAGCCAAGGACGAGAGGTAGAGGGAGATACGCAGTATTTT
TRBJ2-5 | NA | 14 | NA | TRBV7-9 | CASSFLPSEETQYF | TGTGCCAGCAGCTTTCTTCCCTCTGAAGAGACCCAGTACTTC
TRBJ1-2 | NA | 13 | TRBD1 | TRBV14 | CASSYDRSGGNTF | TGTGCCAGCAGCTACGACAGGTCAGGGGGTAACACCTTC
TRBJ2-1 | NA | 16 | TRBD1 | TRBV5-1 | CASSLWTGQAHNEQFF | TGCGCCAGCAGCCTTTGGACAGGGCAAGCCCACAATGAGCAGTTCTTC
TRBJ2-5 | few | 14 | NA | TRBV10-1 | CASSESGGRETQYF | TGCGCCAGCAGTGAGTCGGGGGGTCGAGAGACCCAGTACTTC
TRBJ2-1 | few | 12 | NA | TRBV20-1 | CSARTRNNEQFF | TGCAGTGCTAGAACGAGGAACAATGAGCAGTTCTTC
TRBJ2-1 | NA | 15 | TRBD1 | TRBV11-2 | CASSLAGTGYNEQFF | TGTGCCAGCAGCTTAGCCGGGACAGGGTACAATGAGCAGTTCTTC
TRBJ2-2 | many | 15 | TRBD2 | TRBV12-3/TRBV12-4 | CAIRLAGVNTGELFF | TGTGCCATCCGCCTAGCGGGAGTTAACACCGGGGAGCTGTTTTTT